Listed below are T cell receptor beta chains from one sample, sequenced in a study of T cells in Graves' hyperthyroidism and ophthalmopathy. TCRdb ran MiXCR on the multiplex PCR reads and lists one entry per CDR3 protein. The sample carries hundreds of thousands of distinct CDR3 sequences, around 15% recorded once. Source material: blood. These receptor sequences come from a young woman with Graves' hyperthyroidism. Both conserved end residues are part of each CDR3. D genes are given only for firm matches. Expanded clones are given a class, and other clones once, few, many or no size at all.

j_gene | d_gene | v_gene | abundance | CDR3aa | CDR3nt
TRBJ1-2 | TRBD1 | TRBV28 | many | CASSGQGAYGYTF | TGTGCCAGCAGCGGCCAGGGGGCGTATGGCTACACCTTC
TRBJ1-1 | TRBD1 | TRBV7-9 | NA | CASSLTWTGGEAFF | TGTGCCAGCAGCTTAACTTGGACAGGGGGGGAAGCTTTCTTT
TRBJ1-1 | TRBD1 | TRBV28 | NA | CASSLTGWRVGAFF | TGTGCCAGCAGTTTGACAGGGTGGAGGGTGGGAGCTTTCTTT
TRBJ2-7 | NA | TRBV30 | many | CAWMSFGAYEQYF | TGTGCCTGGATGAGCTTTGGGGCCTACGAGCAGTACTTC
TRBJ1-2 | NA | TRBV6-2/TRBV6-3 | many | CASSNQVFGYTF | TGTGCCAGCAGTAATCAGGTTTTTGGCTACACCTTC
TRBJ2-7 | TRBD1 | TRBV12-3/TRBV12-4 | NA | CASSLLQGGEQYF | TGTGCCAGCAGTTTACTACAGGGGGGCGAGCAGTACTTC
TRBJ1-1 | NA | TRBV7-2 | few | CASSLSSDATAFF | TGTGCCAGCAGCTTATCATCCGACGCGACGGCTTTCTTT
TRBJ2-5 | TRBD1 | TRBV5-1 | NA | CASRLGTIGRGQETQYF | TGCGCCAGCAGGCTTGGCACTATTGGCAGGGGGCAAGAGACCCAGTACTTC
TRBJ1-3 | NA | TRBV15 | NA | CATSTLGGPLSGNTIYF | TGTGCCACCAGCACTCTCGGGGGGCCCCTCTCTGGAAACACCATATATTTT
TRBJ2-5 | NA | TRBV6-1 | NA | CASSSSGLSGLQYF | TGTGCCAGCAGTTCATCCGGGCTTAGCGGTTTACAGTACTTC
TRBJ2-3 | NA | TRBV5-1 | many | CASSSTLLDTQYF | TGCGCCAGCAGCTCTACCCTACTAGATACGCAGTATTTT
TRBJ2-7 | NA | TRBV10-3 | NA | CAISGTGGDSSYEQYF | TGTGCCATCAGTGGAACTGGGGGGGACAGCTCCTACGAGCAGTACTTC
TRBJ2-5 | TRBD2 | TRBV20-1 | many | CSAWWLAGVLGETQYF | TGCAGTGCCTGGTGGCTAGCGGGGGTGTTGGGCGAGACCCAGTACTTC
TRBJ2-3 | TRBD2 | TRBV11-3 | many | CASSPGLAPDTQYF | TGTGCCAGCAGCCCCGGACTAGCCCCAGATACGCAGTATTTT
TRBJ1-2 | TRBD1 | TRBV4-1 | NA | CASSQGGQASFYGCTF | TGCGCCAGCAGCCAAGGAGGACAGGCGTCTTTCTATGGCTGCACCTTC
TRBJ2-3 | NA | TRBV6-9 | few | CASSYGGRETDTQYF | TGTGCCAGCAGTTATGGTGGTCGGGAGACAGATACGCAGTATTTT
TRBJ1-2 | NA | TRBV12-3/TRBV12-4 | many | CASSLAGRSDYGYTF | TGTGCCAGCAGTTTAGCGGGCAGGTCAGACTATGGCTACACCTTC
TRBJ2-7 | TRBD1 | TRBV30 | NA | CAWSADSGTVSYEQYF | TGTGCCTGGAGTGCCGATTCCGGGACAGTCTCCTACGAGCAGTACTTC
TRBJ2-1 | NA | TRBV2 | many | CASSVEAGGSGQFF | TGTGCCAGCAGTGTGGAAGCGGGTGGCTCGGGGCAGTTCTTC
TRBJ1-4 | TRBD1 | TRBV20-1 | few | CSARTGDEKLFF | TGCAGTGCTAGGACAGGGGACGAAAAACTGTTTTTT
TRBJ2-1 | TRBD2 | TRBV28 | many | CASSLSFAGGNEQFF | TGTGCCAGCAGTTTATCATTCGCGGGGGGCAATGAGCAGTTCTTC
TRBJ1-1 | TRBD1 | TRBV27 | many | CASSQKTGLRTEAFF | TGTGCCAGCAGTCAAAAGACAGGGCTGAGGACTGAAGCTTTCTTT
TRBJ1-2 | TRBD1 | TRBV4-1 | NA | CASSQDRRGHYGYTF | TGCGCCAGCAGCCAAGATCGCAGGGGGCACTATGGCTACACCTTC
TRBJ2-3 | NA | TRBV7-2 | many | CASSLDGLTDTQYF | TGTGCCAGCAGCTTAGACGGCCTCACAGATACGCAGTATTTT
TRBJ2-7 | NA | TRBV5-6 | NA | CASSLGIRAYEQYF | TGTGCCAGCAGCTTGGGAATCAGGGCCTACGAGCAGTACTTC
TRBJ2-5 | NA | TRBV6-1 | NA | CASSEAVGGPETQYF | TGTGCCAGCAGTGAGGCGGTCGGGGGGCCAGAGACCCAGTACTTC